This TCR beta chain was recovered during a study of identical twins. Study-wide results and caveats: There was more out-of-frame TCR alpha sharing in monozygotic twins than models estimated.

As for this clonotype: Its target is not known.

Trimming took 7 bases from V and 0 from J, leaving 18 bases between them. Germline CDR1 reads DFQATT; CDR2 reads SNEGSKA (reference sequence). This CDR3 is 15 amino acids long. Template switching, a step in the protocol, added a universal primer site, and cDNA carried unique molecular identifiers. TCRdb used MiXCR to reprocess the 5' RACE reads, holding one entry per CDR3 protein. The sample shows roughly 720,000 distinct CDR3 sequences, 18% of them seen only once. The sample was also reused in another study, on T cells expressing NK-cell markers.

Material for sequencing was PBMCs. The chain recombines TRBV20-1 with TRBJ1-2, with unresolved D. The TCR sequence derives from a woman under 30 in good health. The CDR3 region is CSGRGNDIANYGYTF. The CDR3 DNA sequence: TGCAGTGGCCGCGGAAACGATATTGCTAACTATGGCTACACCTTC.